This T cell receptor beta chain was sequenced during a study of blood T cell repertoires in COVID-19. Study in general: Acute and convalescent COVID-19 specimens originated in the United States, Italy and Spain. T cells, B-cell-depleted T cells, or PBMCs supplied cDNA or gDNA.

Methods used by the authors: Researchers report that nucleated cell counts were estimated from reference gene primer amplification. Clones were sequenced by immunoSEQ multiplex PCR, and TCRdb holds only the in-frame ones, with some missing. That table is the source of V, J and clone size, and D and trimming were worked out from the DNA. The sample has under 200,000 clones; around 80% are singletons. Trimming shortened V by 9 bases and J by 10 bases, and 13 bases separated the two germline ends. Per germline, CDR1 MNHEY and CDR2 SVGAGI. The CDR3 consists of 12 residues. This sequence joins TRBV6-5 and TRBJ1-6, with D perhaps TRBD1 (5 bases). This sequence was found in a man between 65 and 85 years old with active or convalescent COVID-19. The sequenced sample was peripheral blood. CDR3 residues: CASGHSWSPLHF. CDR3 DNA: TGTGCCAGTGGACATTCATGGTCACCCCTCCACTTT.